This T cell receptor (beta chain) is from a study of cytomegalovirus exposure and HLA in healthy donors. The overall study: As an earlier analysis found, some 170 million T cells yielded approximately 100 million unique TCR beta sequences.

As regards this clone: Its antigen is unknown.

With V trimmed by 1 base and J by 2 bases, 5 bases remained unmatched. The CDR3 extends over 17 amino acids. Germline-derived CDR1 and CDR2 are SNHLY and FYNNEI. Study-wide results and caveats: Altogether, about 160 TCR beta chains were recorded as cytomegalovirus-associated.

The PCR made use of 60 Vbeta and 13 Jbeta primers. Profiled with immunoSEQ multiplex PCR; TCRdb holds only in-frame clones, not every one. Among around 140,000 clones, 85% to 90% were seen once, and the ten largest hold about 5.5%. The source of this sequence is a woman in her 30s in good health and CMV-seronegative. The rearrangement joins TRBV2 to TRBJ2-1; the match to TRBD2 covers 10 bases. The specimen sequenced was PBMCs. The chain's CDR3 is CASSEGGLAGAYNEQFF. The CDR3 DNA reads TGTGCCAGCAGTGAAGGGGGTCTAGCGGGGGCCTACAATGAGCAGTTCTTC.